The clone carrying this TCR beta chain is medium-sized in the sample. Measured with immunoSEQ multiplex PCR; TCRdb has only the in-frame clones, and not every one. The sample yields fewer than 9,000 clones, 84% seen once. These data belong to a study of blood T cell repertoires in COVID-19. This CDR3 is 15 amino acids long. V lost 6 bases and J lost 3; bases outside the gene matches: 8. From germline, CDR1 is SNHLY and CDR2 FYNNEI. Material for sequencing was peripheral blood. The chain recombines TRBV2 with TRBJ2-7, with 10 bases matching TRBD1. This receptor was taken from a human donor with active COVID-19. The donor label of this sample is uncertain. CDR3 protein: CASSGTGDGFYEQYF. The CDR3, as DNA: TGTGCCAGCAGCGGGACAGGGGATGGTTTCTACGAGCAGTACTTC. Using reference TRBV2 and TRBJ2-7 for the parts outside the CDR3, the full variable domain is EPEVTQTPSHQVTQMGQEVILRCVPISNHLYFYWYRQILGQKVEFLVSFYNNEISEKSEIFDDQFSVERPDGSNFTLKIRSTKLEDSAMYFCASSGTGDGFYEQYFGPGTRLTVT.